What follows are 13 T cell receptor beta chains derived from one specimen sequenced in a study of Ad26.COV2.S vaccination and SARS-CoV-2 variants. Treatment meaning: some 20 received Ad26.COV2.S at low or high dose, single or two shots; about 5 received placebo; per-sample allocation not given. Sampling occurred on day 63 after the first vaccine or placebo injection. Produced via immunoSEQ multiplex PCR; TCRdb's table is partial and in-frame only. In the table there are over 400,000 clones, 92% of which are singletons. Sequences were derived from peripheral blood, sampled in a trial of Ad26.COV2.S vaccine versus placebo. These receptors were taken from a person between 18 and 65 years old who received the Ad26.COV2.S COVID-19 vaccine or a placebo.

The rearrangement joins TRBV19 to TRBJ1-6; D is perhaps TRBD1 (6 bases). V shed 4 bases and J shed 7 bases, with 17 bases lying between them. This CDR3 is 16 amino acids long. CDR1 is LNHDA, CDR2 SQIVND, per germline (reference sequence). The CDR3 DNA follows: TGTGCCAGTAGTACCCAGGGGCGGATACAAAATTCACCCCTCCACTTT. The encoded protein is CASSTQGRIQNSPLHF.

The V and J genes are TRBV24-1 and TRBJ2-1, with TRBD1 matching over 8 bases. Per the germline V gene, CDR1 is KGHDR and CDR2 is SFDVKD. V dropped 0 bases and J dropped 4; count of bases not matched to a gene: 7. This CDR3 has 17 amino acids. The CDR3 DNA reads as TGTGCCACCAGTGATTTGGTCGGGGACAGGAATTACAATGAGCAGTTCTTC. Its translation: CATSDLVGDRNYNEQFF.

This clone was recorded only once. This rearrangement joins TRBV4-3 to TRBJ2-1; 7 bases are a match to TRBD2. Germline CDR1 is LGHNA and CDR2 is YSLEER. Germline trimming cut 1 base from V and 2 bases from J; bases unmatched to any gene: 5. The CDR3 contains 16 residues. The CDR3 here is CASSQGGAGPYNEQFF. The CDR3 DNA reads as TGCGCCAGCAGCCAAGGGGGAGCGGGGCCCTACAATGAGCAGTTCTTC.

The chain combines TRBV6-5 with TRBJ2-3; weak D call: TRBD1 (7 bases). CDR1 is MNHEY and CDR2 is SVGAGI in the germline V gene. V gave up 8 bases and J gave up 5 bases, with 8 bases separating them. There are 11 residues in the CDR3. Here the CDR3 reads CASQGGDTQYF. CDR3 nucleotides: TGTGCCAGCCAGGGGGGAGATACGCAGTATTTT.

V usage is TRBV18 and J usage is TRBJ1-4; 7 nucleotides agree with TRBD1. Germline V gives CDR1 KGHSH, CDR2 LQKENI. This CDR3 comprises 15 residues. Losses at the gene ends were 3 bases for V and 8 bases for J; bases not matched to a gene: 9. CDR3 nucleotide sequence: TGTGCCAGCTCACCGGGCGACAGGGATGAAGAAAAACTGTTTTTT. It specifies CASSPGDRDEEKLFF.

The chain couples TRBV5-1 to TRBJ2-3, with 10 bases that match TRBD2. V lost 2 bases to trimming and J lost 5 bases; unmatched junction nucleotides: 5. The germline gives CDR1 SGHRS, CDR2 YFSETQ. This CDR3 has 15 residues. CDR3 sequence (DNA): TGCGCCAGCAGCTTAAGCGGGGGGGCGAAAGATACGCAGTATTTT. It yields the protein CASSLSGGAKDTQYF. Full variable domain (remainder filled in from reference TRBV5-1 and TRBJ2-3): KAGVTQTPRYLIKTRGQQVTLSCSPISGHRSVSWYQQTPGQGLQFLFEYFSETQRNKGNFPGRFSGRQFSNSRSEMNVSTLELGDSALYLCASSLSGGAKDTQYFGPGTRLTVL.

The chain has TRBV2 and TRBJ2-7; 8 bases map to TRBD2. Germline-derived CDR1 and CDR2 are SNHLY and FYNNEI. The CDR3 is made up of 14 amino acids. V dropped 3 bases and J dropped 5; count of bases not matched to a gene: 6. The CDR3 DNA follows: TGTGCCAGCAGTGATGGCGGGGGGTCCGACGAGCAGTACTTC. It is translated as CASSDGGGSDEQYF.

The CDR3: CASRDPGQGTEKLFF. Here the CDR3 DNA reads TGTGCCAGCAGAGACCCGGGACAGGGTACTGAAAAACTGTTTTTT. The chain couples TRBV2 to TRBJ1-4; 9 nucleotides match TRBD1. This CDR3 is built from 15 residues. The V gene end was trimmed by 6 bases and the J gene end by 7 bases; junction bases not matched to a gene: 9. In germline, CDR1 is SNHLY, CDR2 FYNNEI.

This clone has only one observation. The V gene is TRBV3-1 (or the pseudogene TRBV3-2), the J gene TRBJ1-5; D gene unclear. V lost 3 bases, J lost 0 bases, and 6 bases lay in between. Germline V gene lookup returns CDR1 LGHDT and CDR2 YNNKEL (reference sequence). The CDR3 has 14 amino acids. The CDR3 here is CASSHLGSNQPQHF. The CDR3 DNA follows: TGTGCCAGCAGCCATCTTGGTAGCAATCAGCCCCAGCATTTT.

The CDR3 region is CASSSPWTSGSPYEQYF. DNA for the CDR3: TGTGCCAGCAGCAGCCCGTGGACTAGCGGATCCCCCTACGAGCAGTACTTC. This chain links TRBV28 with TRBJ2-7; 10 bases fit TRBD2. The CDR3 is made up of 17 amino acids. Germline-derived CDR1 and CDR2 are MDHEN and SYDVKM. V shed 6 bases and J 2 bases; nucleotides not matched to a gene: 13.

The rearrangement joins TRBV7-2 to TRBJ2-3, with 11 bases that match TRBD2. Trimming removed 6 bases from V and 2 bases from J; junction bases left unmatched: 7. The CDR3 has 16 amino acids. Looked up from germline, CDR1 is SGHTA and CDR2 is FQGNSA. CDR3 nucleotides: TGTGCCAGCAGAGAACTAGCGGGGGAGATCACAGATACGCAGTATTTT. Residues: CASRELAGEITDTQYF.

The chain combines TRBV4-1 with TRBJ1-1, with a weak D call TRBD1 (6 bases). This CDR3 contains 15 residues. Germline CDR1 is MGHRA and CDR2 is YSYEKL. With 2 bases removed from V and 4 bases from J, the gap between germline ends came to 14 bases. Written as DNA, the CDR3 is TGCGCCAGCAGCCAACTCACAGGGATTTCCACTGAAGCTTTCTTT. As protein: CASSQLTGISTEAFF.

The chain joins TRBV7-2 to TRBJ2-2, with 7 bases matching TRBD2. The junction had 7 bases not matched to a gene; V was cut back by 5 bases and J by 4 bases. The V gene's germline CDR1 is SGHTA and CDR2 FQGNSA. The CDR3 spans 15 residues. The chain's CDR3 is CASSTGLGGTGELFF. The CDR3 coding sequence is TGTGCCAGCAGCACTGGACTAGGCGGCACCGGGGAGCTGTTTTTT.